The entry that follows covers one T cell receptor beta chain sequence. Then a second PCR, running roughly 7 to 12 cycles, was carried out with a sample-barcoded 5' primer and a J-beta primer mix. Each CDR3 protein gets one entry after TCRdb re-called the 5' RACE reads with MiXCR. The sample has about 1.8 million distinct CDR3 sequences, around 48% seen once. These data come from a study of blood T cells in healthy people across ages. Sample: blood. This receptor was identified in a woman in her thirties or forties in good health.

In DNA form, the CDR3 reads TGTGCCAGCAGTCTAAGGGACTTGAATGAGCAGTTCTTC. Translation gives CASSLRDLNEQFF. The chain combines TRBV6-2 or TRBV6-3 with TRBJ2-1, with D tentatively TRBD2 (6 bases). This CDR3 contains 13 residues. The V and J ends lost 5 bases and 7 bases respectively, with 12 bases between them. Germline CDR1 is MNHEY and CDR2 is SVGEGT.